This TCR beta chain was sequenced in a study of brain T cells in children with intractable seizures. Time point denoted: blood from clinic visit 5 months post-surgery; TSC patient then seizure free. Sequencing was limited to surgery cases with top T cell transcript signatures in brain tissue. The CDR3 covers 15 residues. Profiled with immunoSEQ multiplex PCR; TCRdb holds only in-frame clones, not every one. The sample lists 300,000 to 400,000 clones; nearly 95% were seen once. The source material was peripheral blood, sampled around 5 months after surgery. The sequence was collected from a boy in the first two years of life with tuberous sclerosis and intractable seizures. The chain uses TRBV21-1 and TRBJ2-7. TRBV21-1 constitutes a pseudogene. CDR3 sequence: CASSKVGGSPVEQYF. The CDR3 DNA follows: TGTGCCAGCAGCAAAGTGGGGGGCAGCCCCGTGGAGCAGTACTTC.